Below, one T cell receptor (beta chain) is given with its context. Assay used: immunoSEQ multiplex PCR; TCRdb lists only in-frame clones, some missing. There are around 20,000 clones in the sample; 82% occur only once, and about 28% lies in the top ten. Deletions cut 2 bases from V and 4 bases from J, with 9 bases between. Germline CDR1 is LNHDA and CDR2 is SQIVND (reference sequence). CDR3 length equals 14 residues. This sample was taken from a study of control samples from healthy donors and cancer patients. Source material: PBMCs. The TCR comes from a man older than 75 with head and neck cancer. V and J are TRBV19 and TRBJ2-1; D gene uncertain. CDR3 amino acids: CASSIQRQYNEQFF. CDR3 in DNA: TGTGCCAGTAGTATACAGCGACAATACAATGAGCAGTTCTTC.